The source of this TCR beta chain is a study of blood T cell repertoires in COVID-19. Study-level background: Researchers got acute and convalescent COVID-19 samples from the United States, Italy and Spain. PBMCs, B-cell-depleted T cells, or T cells provided the cDNA or gDNA that made up the material.

Original handling: Quantification of nucleated cells was approximated via reference gene primer amplification. Sequencing used immunoSEQ multiplex PCR; TCRdb keeps in-frame clones, though not all of them. V and J calls and clone size are given by that table; D and trimming were obtained from the DNA. The sample lists about 84,000 clones, 60% to 75% occurring once. Trimming shortened V by 1 base and J by 4 bases, and 16 bases separated the two germline ends. Looked up from germline, CDR1 is MGHRA and CDR2 is YSYEKL. The CDR3 is 16 residues long. The chain uses TRBV4-1 and TRBJ2-5; weak D call: TRBD2 (6 bases). The sample comprised peripheral blood. The origin of this receptor is a man over 45 with active or convalescent COVID-19. The CDR3 loop reads CASSQGGTSRGETQYF. The CDR3 coding sequence is TGCGCCAGCAGCCAAGGAGGGACTTCTAGGGGAGAGACCCAGTACTTC.